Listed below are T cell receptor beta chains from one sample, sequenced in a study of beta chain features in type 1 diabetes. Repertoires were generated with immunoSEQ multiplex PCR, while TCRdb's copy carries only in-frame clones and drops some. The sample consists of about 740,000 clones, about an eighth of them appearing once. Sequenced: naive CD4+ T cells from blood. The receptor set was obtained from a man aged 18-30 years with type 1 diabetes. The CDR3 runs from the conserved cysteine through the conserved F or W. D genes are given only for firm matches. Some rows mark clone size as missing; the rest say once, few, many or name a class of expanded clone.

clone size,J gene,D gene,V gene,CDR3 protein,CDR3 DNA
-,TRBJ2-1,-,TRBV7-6,CASSLGSPSSYNEQFF,TGTGCCAGCAGCTTAGGTAGCCCAAGCTCCTACAATGAGCAGTTCTTC
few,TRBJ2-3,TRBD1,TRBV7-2,CASSGDRVFTDTQYF,TGTGCCAGCAGCGGGGACAGGGTATTTACAGATACGCAGTATTTT
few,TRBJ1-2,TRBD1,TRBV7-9,CASSPDRAYGYTF,TGTGCCAGCAGCCCGGACAGGGCCTATGGCTACACCTTC
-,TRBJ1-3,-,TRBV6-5,CASSDSGGNTIYF,TGTGCCAGCAGTGACAGTGGTGGAAACACCATATATTTT
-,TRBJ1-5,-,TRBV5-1,CASSYQPQHF,TGCGCCAGCAGCTATCAGCCCCAGCATTTT
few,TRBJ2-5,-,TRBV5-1,CASSLVPGPSSETQYF,TGCGCCAGCAGCTTGGTACCAGGGCCCTCCAGTGAGACCCAGTACTTC
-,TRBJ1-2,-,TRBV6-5,CATLTGGGYTF,TGTGCCACCCTTACTGGGGGAGGCTACACCTTC
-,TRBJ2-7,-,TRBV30,CAWSDRVVYEQYF,TGTGCCTGGAGTGACAGGGTGGTCTACGAGCAGTACTTC
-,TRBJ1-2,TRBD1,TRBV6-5,CASRGQGHYGYTF,TGTGCCAGCCGTGGACAGGGTCACTATGGCTACACCTTC
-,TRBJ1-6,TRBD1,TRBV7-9,CASSGGTANSPLHF,TGTGCCAGCAGCGGCGGGACAGCTAATTCACCCCTCCACTTT
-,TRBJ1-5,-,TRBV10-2,CASSGGSSQPQHF,TGCGCCAGCAGTGGGGGCAGTTCTCAGCCCCAGCATTTT
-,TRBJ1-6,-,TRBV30,CAWSVGLIGNFSPLHF,TGTGCCTGGAGTGTAGGATTGATCGGGAATTTTTCACCCCTCCACTTT
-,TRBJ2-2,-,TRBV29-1,CSVAGRLKEELFF,TGCAGCGTTGCCGGCAGGCTAAAAGAGGAGCTGTTTTTT
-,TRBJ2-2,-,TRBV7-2,CASSLAENTGELFF,TGTGCCAGCAGCTTAGCGGAGAACACCGGGGAGCTGTTTTTT
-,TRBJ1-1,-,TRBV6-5,CASRRQRYTEAFF,TGTGCCAGCAGGCGACAGAGATACACTGAAGCTTTCTTT